This TCR beta chain was observed in a study of beta chain features in type 1 diabetes. Points on this clone: Its antigen is undetermined. In the same sample, other DNA sequences code for this CDR3.

Every bit of the isolated RNA underwent reverse transcription, so sequencing read expressed TCRB transcripts. Sequencing used immunoSEQ multiplex PCR; TCRdb keeps in-frame clones, though not all of them. There are about 700,000 clones in the sample; over 10% occur only once, and about 0.02% lies in the top ten. The CDR3 runs to 13 residues. CDR1 SGHRS and CDR2 YFSETQ come from the germline V gene. The V end was cut by 2 bases, the J end by 1 base, with 6 bases between. Study-wide findings and caveats: Shortening that was moderate but significant affected the TCRB CDR3s of Type 1 diabetes patients in all four CD4+ subsets. cDNA-based sequencing might over-represent cells highly expressing TCR.

The genes are TRBV5-1 and TRBJ1-1, with D hard to call. This receptor was identified in a man in his late teens or twenties with type 1 diabetes. Sequenced input: naive CD4+ T cells from blood. CDR3 DNA sequence: TGCGCCAGCAGCTTCGGAACGAACACTGAAGCTTTCTTT. Amino acids: CASSFGTNTEAFF.